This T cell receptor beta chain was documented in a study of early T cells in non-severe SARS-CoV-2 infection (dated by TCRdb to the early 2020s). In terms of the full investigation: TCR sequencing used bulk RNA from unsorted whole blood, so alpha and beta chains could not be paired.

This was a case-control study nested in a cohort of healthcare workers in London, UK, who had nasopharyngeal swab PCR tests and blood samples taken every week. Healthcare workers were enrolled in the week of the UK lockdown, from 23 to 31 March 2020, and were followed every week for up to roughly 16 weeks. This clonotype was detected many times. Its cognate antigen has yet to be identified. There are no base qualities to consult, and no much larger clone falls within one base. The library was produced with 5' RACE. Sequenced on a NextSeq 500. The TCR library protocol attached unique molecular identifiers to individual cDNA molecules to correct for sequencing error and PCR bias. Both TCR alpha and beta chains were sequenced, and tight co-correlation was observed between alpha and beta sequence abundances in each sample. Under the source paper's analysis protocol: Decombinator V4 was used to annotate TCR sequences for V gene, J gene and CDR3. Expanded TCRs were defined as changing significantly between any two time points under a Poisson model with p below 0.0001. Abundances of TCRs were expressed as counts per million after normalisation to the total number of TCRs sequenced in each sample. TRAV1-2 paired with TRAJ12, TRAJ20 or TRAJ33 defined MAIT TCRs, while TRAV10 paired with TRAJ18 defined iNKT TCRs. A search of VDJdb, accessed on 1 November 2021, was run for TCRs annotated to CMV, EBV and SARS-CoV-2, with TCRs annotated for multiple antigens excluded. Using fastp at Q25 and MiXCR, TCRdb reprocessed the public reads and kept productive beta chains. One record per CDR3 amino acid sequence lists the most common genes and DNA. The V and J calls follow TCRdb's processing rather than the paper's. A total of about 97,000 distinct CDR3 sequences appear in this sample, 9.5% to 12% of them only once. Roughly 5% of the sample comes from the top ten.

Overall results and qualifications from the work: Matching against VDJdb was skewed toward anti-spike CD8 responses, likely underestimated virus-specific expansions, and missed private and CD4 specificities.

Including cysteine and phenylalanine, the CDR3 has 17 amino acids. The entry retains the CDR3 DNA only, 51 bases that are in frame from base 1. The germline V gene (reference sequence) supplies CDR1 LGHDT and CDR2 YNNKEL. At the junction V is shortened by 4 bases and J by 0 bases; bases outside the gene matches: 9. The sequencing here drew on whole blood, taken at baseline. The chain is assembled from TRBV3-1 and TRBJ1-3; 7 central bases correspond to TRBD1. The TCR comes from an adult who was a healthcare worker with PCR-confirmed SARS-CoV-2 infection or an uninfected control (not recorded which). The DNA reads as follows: TGTGCCAGCAGCCTCTTGACAGGGCCGAGCTCTGGAAACACCATATATTTT. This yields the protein CASSLLTGPSSGNTIYF.